These T cell receptor beta chains were read from a single sample in a study of T-cell memory formation after mild COVID-19. One entry per CDR3 protein results from TCRdb running MiXCR on the 5' RACE reads. The sample shows roughly 130,000 distinct CDR3 sequences, 15% to 20% of them seen only once. Material for sequencing was PBMCs or a T cell subset sorted from them (not recorded which). These receptors all stem from an adult woman who had mild COVID-19 (a few samples of this study predate the infection). Cell type and time point are not known. Both conserved end residues are part of each CDR3. Each record gives: V gene, J gene, D gene, clone size, CDR3 protein, CDR3 DNA. D genes are given only for firm matches. Size tells how often a clone was seen (once, few, many) or the class of an expanded clone, and some rows leave it out.

TRBV3-1	TRBJ2-7	TRBD2	-	CASSPQGLAGAYEQYF	TGTGCCAGCTCGCCGCAGGGACTAGCGGGAGCCTACGAGCAGTACTTC
TRBV7-9	TRBJ2-7	TRBD2	few	CASSLTSGNYEQYF	TGTGCCAGCAGCTTGACTAGCGGGAACTACGAGCAGTACTTC
TRBV18	TRBJ1-1	-	few	CASSPARVGTEAFF	TGTGCCAGCTCACCAGCGAGGGTCGGGACTGAAGCTTTCTTT
TRBV7-9	TRBJ2-3	-	-	CASSLPVEGITDTQYF	TGTGCCAGCAGCTTACCTGTGGAGGGCATCACAGATACGCAGTATTTT
TRBV6-2/TRBV6-3	TRBJ2-7	-	-	CASSHNHEQYF	TGTGCCAGCAGCCACAACCACGAGCAGTACTTC
TRBV29-1	TRBJ2-2	-	-	CSVERKTGELFF	TGCAGCGTTGAAAGGAAGACCGGGGAGCTGTTTTTT
TRBV25-1	TRBJ2-6	-	few	CASSEPGANVLTF	TGTGCCAGCAGTGAACCTGGGGCCAACGTCCTGACTTTC
TRBV7-6	TRBJ2-5	-	-	CASSPQPQETQYF	TGTGCCAGCAGCCCCCAGCCTCAAGAGACCCAGTACTTC
TRBV21-1	TRBJ2-3	-	few	CASTEESSTDTQYF	TGTGCCAGCACCGAGGAGTCTAGCACAGATACGCAGTATTTT
TRBV3-1	TRBJ2-1	TRBD2	-	CASSQDWGLAGGYNEQFF	TGTGCCAGCAGCCAAGATTGGGGACTAGCGGGAGGTTACAATGAGCAGTTCTTC
TRBV9	TRBJ2-2	-	few	CASRGDNTGELFF	TGTGCCAGCAGGGGGGACAACACCGGGGAGCTGTTTTTT
TRBV5-6	TRBJ2-6	TRBD2	-	CASRGGGSGANVLTF	TGTGCCAGCAGAGGCGGGGGCTCTGGGGCCAACGTCCTGACTTTC
TRBV12-3/TRBV12-4	TRBJ2-7	-	few	CASRRSGTPVEQYF	TGTGCCAGCAGGCGTTCCGGGACACCTGTCGAGCAGTACTTC
TRBV6-2/TRBV6-3	TRBJ2-7	TRBD2	once	CASSLIAGEVKDEQYF	TGTGCCAGCAGCCTCATAGCGGGAGAAGTGAAGGACGAGCAGTACTTC
TRBV4-1	TRBJ1-2	TRBD1	few	CASSQESGTVNYGYTF	TGCGCCAGCAGCCAAGAGTCCGGGACAGTGAACTATGGCTACACCTTC
TRBV29-1	TRBJ1-1	-	-	CSVENPYYDPEAFF	TGCAGCGTTGAAAATCCCTATTATGACCCTGAAGCTTTCTTT
TRBV7-6	TRBJ1-6	-	-	CASSLTNSYNSPLHF	TGTGCCAGCAGCCTCACCAACTCCTATAATTCACCCCTCCACTTT
TRBV4-1	TRBJ2-5	TRBD1	few	CASSQDRGQGWETQYF	TGCGCCAGCAGCCAAGATAGGGGGCAGGGCTGGGAGACCCAGTACTTC
TRBV6-5	TRBJ2-1	TRBD1	few	CASSDDRGRVNEQFF	TGTGCCAGCAGTGACGACAGGGGGCGCGTCAATGAGCAGTTCTTC
TRBV29-1	TRBJ2-7	-	few	CSVEGVGRESEQYF	TGCAGCGTTGAAGGGGTTGGCAGAGAATCTGAGCAGTACTTC
TRBV3-1	TRBJ2-7	-	few	CASSQDLRRNEQYF	TGTGCCAGCAGCCAGGATCTCCGGAGGAACGAGCAGTACTTC
TRBV4-1	TRBJ1-5	-	-	CASSQGRGGRYQPQHF	TGCGCCAGCAGCCAAGGTCGTGGGGGGAGATATCAGCCCCAGCATTTT
TRBV3-1	TRBJ1-2	-	-	CASSQDTDNYGYTF	TGTGCCAGCAGCCAAGATACAGATAACTATGGCTACACCTTC
TRBV15	TRBJ2-7	-	-	CATSREYGYEQYF	TGTGCCACCAGCAGAGAGTACGGCTACGAGCAGTACTTC
TRBV7-9	TRBJ2-7	TRBD1	-	CASSSTGGPDTSYEQYF	TGTGCCAGCAGCTCTACAGGGGGCCCCGACACCTCCTACGAGCAGTACTTC
TRBV4-3	TRBJ2-1	TRBD2	few	CASSQERTSGMMHNEQFF	TGCGCCAGCAGCCAAGAGCGGACTAGCGGGATGATGCACAATGAGCAGTTCTTC
TRBV6-2/TRBV6-3	TRBJ2-5	-	once	CASSSGPTAQYF	TGTGCCAGCAGCTCGGGACCTACGGCCCAGTACTTC
TRBV7-9	TRBJ2-7	TRBD2	-	CASSSSGLAGGIIYEQYF	TGTGCCAGCAGCTCGTCAGGACTAGCGGGAGGAATCATCTACGAGCAGTACTTC
TRBV18	TRBJ1-1	TRBD1	-	CASSPPSGQGVKAFF	TGTGCCAGCTCACCTCCCTCCGGACAGGGGGTTAAAGCTTTCTTT
TRBV3-1	TRBJ2-3	-	-	CASSQEQGRTDTQYF	TGTGCCAGCAGCCAAGAGCAGGGCCGCACAGATACGCAGTATTTT
TRBV6-6	TRBJ2-2	TRBD1	few	CASSAGQEMNTGELFF	TGTGCCAGCAGTGCTGGACAGGAGATGAACACCGGGGAGCTGTTTTTT
TRBV30	TRBJ1-4	-	few	CAWSDPRGAINEKLFF	TGTGCCTGGAGCGATCCGCGGGGCGCGATTAATGAAAAACTGTTTTTT
TRBV5-6	TRBJ2-3	-	few	CASSLGGITDTQYF	TGTGCCAGCAGCTTGGGCGGGATCACAGATACGCAGTATTTT
TRBV4-1	TRBJ2-1	-	-	CASSQAFRRTKLYNEQFF	TGCGCCAGCAGCCAAGCTTTTAGACGGACTAAACTCTACAATGAGCAGTTCTTC
TRBV7-9	TRBJ1-1	-	few	CASVDGPGGYMNTEAFF	TGTGCCAGCGTAGATGGCCCGGGAGGCTACATGAACACTGAAGCTTTCTTT
TRBV7-2	TRBJ2-1	TRBD2	few	CASSLWRTSGSGEQFF	TGTGCCAGCAGCTTATGGCGGACTAGCGGGAGTGGTGAGCAGTTCTTC
TRBV20-1	TRBJ2-2	TRBD2	-	CSARASGRDTGELFF	TGCAGTGCTAGAGCGAGCGGGAGGGACACCGGGGAGCTGTTTTTT
TRBV6-2/TRBV6-3	TRBJ1-2	-	-	CASSPQHYGYTF	TGTGCCAGCAGCCCACAGCACTATGGCTACACCTTC
TRBV7-2	TRBJ1-1	-	few	CASSLESLVNTEAFF	TGTGCCAGCAGCTTGGAATCTTTGGTGAACACTGAAGCTTTCTTT
TRBV13	TRBJ2-1	-	few	CASSTGTGSYNEQFF	TGTGCCAGCAGCACCGGGACGGGCTCCTACAATGAGCAGTTCTTC
TRBV4-1	TRBJ2-7	TRBD1	-	CASSQLSTGTDPYEQYF	TGCGCCAGCAGCCAACTATCAACCGGGACAGACCCCTACGAGCAGTACTTC
TRBV7-3	TRBJ2-3	TRBD2	many	CASSLGPSGLSTDTQYF	TGTGCCAGCAGCCTGGGGCCTAGCGGCCTTAGCACAGATACGCAGTATTTT
TRBV7-7	TRBJ2-5	TRBD1	few	CASSFSGQGETQYF	TGTGCTAGCAGTTTTAGCGGACAGGGGGAGACCCAGTACTTC
TRBV7-3	TRBJ2-2	TRBD2	-	CASSLTLAGTGELFF	TGTGCCAGCAGCTTAACACTAGCGGGCACCGGGGAGCTGTTTTTT
TRBV7-6	TRBJ2-7	TRBD1	few	CASSPSRDRGPYEQYF	TGTGCCAGCAGCCCCAGTCGCGACAGGGGGCCGTATGAGCAGTACTTC
TRBV24-1	TRBJ2-2	TRBD2	-	CATSDPLTSFHGELFF	TGTGCCACCAGTGACCCGCTGACTAGCTTCCACGGGGAGCTGTTTTTT
TRBV27	TRBJ2-7	TRBD2	few	CASSSSGGKDEQYF	TGTGCCAGCAGTTCTAGCGGGGGGAAAGACGAGCAGTACTTC
TRBV5-1	TRBJ1-2	-	-	CASSPFGDGGYTF	TGCGCCAGCAGTCCCTTCGGGGACGGAGGCTACACCTTC
TRBV12-3/TRBV12-4	TRBJ2-3	-	few	CASSFSPADTQYF	TGTGCCAGCAGTTTCTCACCCGCAGATACGCAGTATTTT
TRBV7-9	TRBJ2-3	TRBD1	-	CAGYRDREGDTQYF	TGTGCCGGTTACCGGGACAGGGAAGGAGATACGCAGTATTTT
TRBV3-1	TRBJ1-2	-	-	CASSSKGDVYYGYTF	TGTGCCAGCAGCTCTAAAGGAGACGTATACTATGGCTACACCTTC
TRBV12-3/TRBV12-4	TRBJ1-2	-	-	CASSLSPNYGYTF	TGTGCCAGCAGCCTAAGCCCTAACTATGGCTACACCTTC
TRBV3-1	TRBJ2-1	-	-	CASSQDHPGPWGRFF	TGTGCCAGCAGCCAAGATCACCCCGGGCCCTGGGGACGGTTCTTC